Presented here are 30 T cell receptor beta chains from one specimen sequenced in a study of blood T cell repertoires in COVID-19. Sequencing was performed with immunoSEQ multiplex PCR; in TCRdb, only in-frame clones are kept and a portion is missing. The sample contains some 190,000 clones, about 88% of which appear only once. The sample comprised PBMCs or T cells enriched from blood (not recorded which). These receptors all stem from a middle-aged woman in a cohort exposed to, infected with or recovered from COVID-19 (not recorded which).

For this clone: Other nucleotide sequences from this sample produce the same CDR3. This chain's CDR3 is CASSLTVQETQYF. CDR3 bases: TGCGCCAGCAGCTTGACAGTGCAAGAGACCCAGTACTTC. This chain connects TRBV5-1 to TRBJ2-5; the D is unclear. Per the germline V gene, CDR1 is SGHRS and CDR2 is YFSETQ. The CDR3 has 13 amino acids. The V gene lost 1 base and the J gene lost 2 bases, with 6 bases spanning the gap.

The chain is built from TRBV6-6 and TRBJ2-3, with 10 bases aligning to TRBD2. CDR3 length: 15 amino acids. Looked up from germline, CDR1 is MNHNY and CDR2 is SVGAGI (reference sequence). With V trimmed by 8 bases and J by 4 bases, 9 bases remained unmatched. The CDR3 sequence: CASWSGRGGADTQYF. CDR3 DNA sequence: TGTGCCAGCTGGAGCGGGAGGGGGGGAGCAGATACGCAGTATTTT.

The CDR3 DNA is TGTGCCAGCAGCTTAATGGCGTTAGGGGCGACTAATGAAAAACTGTTTTTT. Translating it yields CASSLMALGATNEKLFF. V is TRBV7-8 and J is TRBJ1-4; D is possibly TRBD1 (5 bases). Trimming left V 2 bases short and J 2 bases short, with 15 bases between. This CDR3 region has 17 residues. Germline V gives CDR1 SGHVS, CDR2 FQNEAQ.

This chain links TRBV19 with TRBJ2-7; a possible D gene is TRBD2 (6 bases). The germline gives CDR1 LNHDA, CDR2 SQIVND (reference sequence). The V end was cut by 3 bases, the J end by 4 bases, with 16 bases between. This CDR3 has 15 residues. The CDR3 spells CASSIILLARYEQYF. The CDR3 DNA is TGTGCCAGTAGTATCATATTACTAGCTCGGTACGAGCAGTACTTC.

This sequence joins TRBV27 and TRBJ1-1; D not certain. Trimming took 3 bases from V and 0 from J, leaving 11 bases between them. Germline CDR1 is MNHEY and CDR2 is SMNVEV (reference sequence). The CDR3 covers 15 residues. The CDR3 nucleotides are TGTGCCAGCAGTTTGACATGGATCTTGAACACTGAAGCTTTCTTT. Its protein product is CASSLTWILNTEAFF.

The genes are TRBV9 and TRBJ2-3, with TRBD1 matching over 7 bases. The junction had 5 bases not matched to a gene; V was cut back by 0 bases and J by 10 bases. Germline CDR1 reads SGDLS; CDR2 reads YYNGEE. The CDR3 has 13 residues. The CDR3 sequence is CASSVGGQHPQYF. The CDR3 DNA follows: TGTGCCAGCAGCGTAGGGGGACAGCATCCGCAGTATTTT.

The rearrangement joins TRBV13 to TRBJ1-2; D call uncertain. V lost 8 bases and J lost 7, with 17 bases in between. CDR1 and CDR2 from the germline V gene are PRHDT and FYEKMQ (reference sequence). The CDR3 sequence is 13 residues long. The CDR3 bases are TGTGCCAGCTGGACTAGAGGGCATGGTGGCTACACCTTC. It translates to CASWTRGHGGYTF.

J is TRBJ2-7 and V is TRBV27; D possibly corresponds to TRBD2 (5 bases). Germline CDR1 reads MNHEY; CDR2 reads SMNVEV (reference sequence). The CDR3 covers 13 residues. Trimming shortened V by 8 bases and J by 2 bases, and 13 bases separated the two germline ends. The CDR3 spells CASGYGLAYEQYF. The CDR3 bases are TGTGCCAGCGGATATGGACTGGCCTACGAGCAGTACTTC.

This chain connects TRBV13 to TRBJ1-3; 9 nucleotides align to TRBD1. This CDR3 is 18 amino acids long. Trimming at V came to 0 bases and at J to 1 base, leaving 7 bases not matched to a gene. The V gene's germline CDR1 is PRHDT and CDR2 FYEKMQ (reference sequence). The DNA of the CDR3 is TGTGCCAGCAGCTTAGGAGGGATCGGGACAGGGTCTGGAAACACCATATATTTT. Protein: CASSLGGIGTGSGNTIYF. The full variable domain, in which reference TRBV13 and TRBJ1-3 provide the parts outside the CDR3, is AAGVIQSPRHLIKEKRETATLKCYPIPRHDTVYWYQQGPGQDPQFLISFYEKMQSDKGSIPDRFSAQQFSDYHSELNMSSLELGDSALYFCASSLGGIGTGSGNTIYFGEGSWLTVV.

The chain uses TRBV19 and TRBJ2-1; 9 bases align to TRBD2. The CDR3 contains 16 residues. V shed 3 bases and J 4 bases; nucleotides not matched to a gene: 7. Germline values: CDR1 LNHDA, CDR2 SQIVND (reference sequence). CDR3: CASSIRGGASYNEQFF. DNA of the CDR3: TGTGCCAGTAGTATCCGCGGGGGGGCCTCGTACAATGAGCAGTTCTTC.

The V gene is TRBV27, the J gene TRBJ1-6; a possible D gene is TRBD1 (5 bases). The CDR3 runs 13 residues. The V and J ends lost 11 bases and 5 bases respectively, with 13 bases between them. Germline loops: CDR1 MNHEY, CDR2 SMNVEV (reference sequence). CDR3 sequence reads: CAARRGNNSPLHF. CDR3 nucleotide sequence: TGTGCCGCCAGGCGGGGGAATAATTCACCCCTCCACTTT.

The chain has TRBV27 and TRBJ2-3; D not resolved. The length of the CDR3 is 12 residues. The V gene's germline CDR1 is MNHEY and CDR2 SMNVEV (reference sequence). Trimming removed 6 bases from V and 5 bases from J, with 9 bases in between. CDR3 bases: TGTGCCAGCAGCGTGACACGAGATACGCAGTATTTT. Encoded protein: CASSVTRDTQYF.

The chain joins TRBV11-3 to TRBJ2-1; D gene uncertain. In germline, CDR1 is SGHNT, CDR2 YENEEA. This CDR3 is 17 amino acids long. V was clipped by 0 bases and J by 0 bases, with 12 bases between them. CDR3 in amino acids: CASSLEVARSSYNEQFF. In nucleotides, the CDR3 is TGTGCCAGCAGCTTAGAGGTGGCTCGGAGCTCCTACAATGAGCAGTTCTTC.

The chain combines TRBV3-1 (or the pseudogene TRBV3-2) with TRBJ2-1; D unresolved. With 1 base removed from V and 7 bases from J, the gap between germline ends came to 5 bases. The CDR3 sequence is 12 residues long. Germline values: CDR1 LGHDT, CDR2 YNNKEL (reference sequence). CDR3 DNA sequence: TGTGCCAGCAGCCAAGGTCGGAATGAGCAGTTCTTC. Its translation is CASSQGRNEQFF.

The chain employs TRBV11-2 and TRBJ2-7; D perhaps matches TRBD1 (6 bases). Germline loops: CDR1 SGHAT, CDR2 FQNNGV. The CDR3 extends over 12 amino acids. V was clipped by 4 bases and J by 7 bases, with 11 bases between them. CDR3 region: CASSYTGPEQYF. Written as DNA, the CDR3 is TGTGCCAGCAGCTACACAGGGCCTGAGCAGTACTTC.

This clone has a handful of counts. The chain combines TRBV24-1 with TRBJ2-1; 7 nucleotides line up with TRBD1. The CDR3 totals 16 residues. Germline lookup yields CDR1 KGHDR and CDR2 SFDVKD. Unmatched junction bases numbered 13, after V lost 7 bases and J lost 5 bases. The CDR3 nucleotides are TGTGCCACCAGCCCCTGGGGCCGGGACAGAGACAATGAGCAGTTCTTC. The encoded protein is CATSPWGRDRDNEQFF.

CDR3 coding DNA: TGCGCCAGCAGCCAATGGGTGGGGCAGGACCGACCCATGAACACTGAAGCTTTCTTT. Translating it yields CASSQWVGQDRPMNTEAFF. The V and J genes are TRBV4-1 and TRBJ1-1; the D gene is possibly TRBD1 (5 bases). Germline V gene sequence: CDR1 MGHRA, CDR2 YSYEKL. Between the trimmed V and J ends, which lost 2 bases and 0 bases, there was a span of 22 bases. This CDR3 is built from 19 residues.

This chain joins TRBV11-2 and TRBJ2-7, with D possibly TRBD1 on 5 matching bases. This CDR3 is built from 14 residues. In germline, CDR1 is SGHAT, CDR2 FQNNGV. V lost 0 bases and J 4 bases, leaving 10 bases between the germline ends. CDR3 DNA sequence: TGTGCCAGCAGCTTAGACCAGGGTGGTTACGAGCAGTACTTC. Translated, it gives CASSLDQGGYEQYF.

The rearrangement uses TRBV4-1 and TRBJ1-5; 7 bases agree with TRBD1. The CDR3 is 14 residues long. CDR1 and CDR2 from the germline V gene are MGHRA and YSYEKL. The V and J ends lost 4 bases and 7 bases, in that order; junction bases with no gene match: 7. CDR3 in amino acids: CASSPGQVHQPQHF. Here the CDR3 DNA reads TGCGCCAGCAGCCCAGGACAGGTTCACCAGCCCCAGCATTTT.

This clone appeared a few times. The V gene is TRBV7-2, the J gene TRBJ1-1; D remains ambiguous. Germline lookup yields CDR1 SGHTA and CDR2 FQGNSA. Deletions cut 5 bases from V and 1 base from J, with 8 bases between. The CDR3 contains 13 residues. The chain's CDR3 is CASSRPGNTEAFF. The DNA for the CDR3 is TGTGCCAGCAGCCGTCCAGGGAACACTGAAGCTTTCTTT.

The V and J genes are TRBV5-1 and TRBJ2-2; D may be TRBD1 (6 bases). V lost 1 base to trimming and J lost 3 bases, with 13 bases between them. Germline loops: CDR1 SGHRS, CDR2 YFSETQ. The CDR3 spans 16 residues. The CDR3 DNA follows: TGCGCCAGCAGCTTGAATGGAGCAGGGGACACCGGGGAGCTGTTTTTT. Its protein product is CASSLNGAGDTGELFF.

In DNA, the CDR3 is TGTGCCAGCAGCTGGGGGGGACAGGAGTACACTGAAGCTTTCTTT. It translates to CASSWGGQEYTEAFF. The chain links TRBV5-6 to TRBJ1-1; 8 bases map to TRBD1. CDR1 and CDR2 (germline): SGHDT, YYEEEE. The junction had 7 bases not matched to a gene; V was cut back by 3 bases and J by 3 bases. The CDR3 consists of 15 residues.

The chain combines TRBV2 with TRBJ1-2, with 7 bases that match TRBD1. The trim removed 9 bases at V and 1 base at J, leaving 14 bases unmatched. Germline-derived CDR1 and CDR2 are SNHLY and FYNNEI. The CDR3 covers 16 residues. The CDR3 coding sequence is TGTGCCAGGGGGGGCATTTGGGACAGAAATAACTATGGCTACACCTTC. It specifies CARGGIWDRNNYGYTF.

V usage is TRBV11-3 and J usage is TRBJ2-7; 7 nucleotides line up with TRBD2. CDR1 and CDR2 (germline): SGHNT, YENEEA. The CDR3 sequence is 16 residues long. The V and J ends lost 3 bases and 4 bases, in that order; junction bases with no gene match: 12. The CDR3 sequence: CASSFSLREILYEQYF. The CDR3 DNA is TGTGCCAGCAGCTTCTCCTTGCGGGAGATCCTATACGAGCAGTACTTC.

This clone was counted once. The gene calls are TRBV24-1 and TRBJ2-6, with D possibly TRBD2 on 7 matching bases. Germline V CDR1 and CDR2: KGHDR, SFDVKD. The CDR3 spans 21 residues. The germline V and J ends were trimmed by 3 bases and 4 bases, with 27 bases remaining between them. The CDR3 DNA sequence: TGTGCCACCAGTGATGGGGGGGCAGGCCCACTAAGAACTAAGGGGGCCAACGTCCTGACTTTC. Protein product: CATSDGGAGPLRTKGANVLTF.

The rearrangement joins TRBV24-1 to TRBJ2-2; maybe TRBD2 (6 bases). The CDR3 loop spans 16 amino acids. Trimming cost V 4 bases and J 6 bases, with 17 bases left between them. The germline gives CDR1 KGHDR, CDR2 SFDVKD. Here the CDR3 DNA reads TGTGCCACCAGTGAGTCGGGACTGATCCCTCCCGGGGAGCTGTTTTTT. Protein: CATSESGLIPPGELFF.

The chain carries TRBV6-2 or TRBV6-3 and TRBJ1-3; perhaps TRBD1 as D (6 bases). Germline V gives CDR1 MNHEY, CDR2 SVGEGT. Trimming removed 0 bases from V and 4 bases from J, with 7 bases in between. This CDR3 spans 14 amino acids. The CDR3 nucleotides read TGTGCCAGCAGTTACTCAGGGGGAGGAAACACCATATATTTT. It codes for CASSYSGGGNTIYF.

V gene TRBV14 combines with J gene TRBJ2-7; unclear D gene. Germline CDR1 and CDR2: SGHDN and FVKESK. This CDR3 region has 11 residues. The V gene lost 6 bases and the J gene lost 3 bases, with 6 bases spanning the gap. The CDR3 sequence: CASSYSYEQYF. CDR3 bases: TGTGCCAGCAGTTATAGCTACGAGCAGTACTTC.

This chain's CDR3 is CASSPRLAGDREQFF. The CDR3 DNA is TGTGCCAGCAGCCCAAGACTAGCGGGGGATCGCGAGCAGTTCTTC. The V call is TRBV11-2, the J call TRBJ2-1; 12 bases are a match to TRBD2. After removal of 5 bases from V and 10 bases from J, the junction contained 9 bases not matched to a gene. The CDR3 is made up of 15 amino acids. Germline V gives CDR1 SGHAT, CDR2 FQNNGV.

The chain employs TRBV3-1 (or the pseudogene TRBV3-2) and TRBJ2-2; D gene ambiguous. The CDR3 loop spans 13 amino acids. Germline assignment: CDR1 LGHDT and CDR2 YNNKEL (reference sequence). The V end was cut by 4 bases, the J end by 3 bases, with 6 bases between. This CDR3 reads CASSPSDTGELFF. DNA of the CDR3: TGTGCCAGCAGCCCTTCCGACACCGGGGAGCTGTTTTTT.